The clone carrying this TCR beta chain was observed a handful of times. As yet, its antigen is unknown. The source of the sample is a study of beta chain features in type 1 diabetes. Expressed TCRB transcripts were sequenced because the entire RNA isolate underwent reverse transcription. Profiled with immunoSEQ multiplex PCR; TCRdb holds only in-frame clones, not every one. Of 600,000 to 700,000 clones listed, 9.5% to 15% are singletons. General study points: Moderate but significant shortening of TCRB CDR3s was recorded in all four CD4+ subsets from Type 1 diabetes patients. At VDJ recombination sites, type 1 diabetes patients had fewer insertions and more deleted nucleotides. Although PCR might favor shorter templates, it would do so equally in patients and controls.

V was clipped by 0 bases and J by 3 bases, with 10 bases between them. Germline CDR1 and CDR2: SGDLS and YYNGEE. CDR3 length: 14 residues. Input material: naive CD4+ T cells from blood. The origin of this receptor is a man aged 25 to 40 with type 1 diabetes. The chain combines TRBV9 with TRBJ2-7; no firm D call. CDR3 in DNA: TGTGCCAGCAGCGTAGCTATTCAAAACTACGAGCAGTACTTC. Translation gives CASSVAIQNYEQYF.